A selection of T cell receptor beta chains follows, all from one sample in a study of T cell repertoires in cytomegalovirus infection. TCRdb called the reads again in MiXCR, with one record for every CDR3 protein. The data hold some 590,000 distinct CDR3 sequences, with almost 40% observed a single time. These receptors are not linked to any known antigen. The starting material was cultured PBMCs, obtained from culture after CMV antigen stimulation. The receptor source for this set is a human donor in good health (CMV status not recorded). Some clones in this sample may be carry-over from other donors' samples. Each CDR3 is given with its conserved first and last residue. The D gene is left open where the match is weak. Clone size is shown for a subset of rows, as once, few, many or a class of expanded clone.

TRBV12-5	TRBJ2-7	14	.	.	CASGLVEGPYEQYF	TGTGCTAGTGGTTTGGTAGAGGGTCCCTACGAGCAGTACTTC
TRBV6-5	TRBJ2-1	15	few	TRBD2	CASTIAGEGSNEQFF	TGTGCCAGCACTATAGCGGGAGAAGGGTCGAATGAGCAGTTCTTC
TRBV7-6	TRBJ2-3	15	few	.	CASSLSGRLTDTQYF	TGTGCCAGCAGCTTAAGCGGAAGGTTGACAGATACGCAGTATTTT
TRBV6-2/TRBV6-3	TRBJ2-7	17	few	TRBD2	CASSSGLAGVFSYEQYF	TGTGCCAGCAGTTCCGGACTAGCGGGAGTCTTCTCCTACGAGCAGTACTTC
TRBV7-8	TRBJ2-2	17	few	.	CASTKSSVGLNTGELFF	TGTGCCAGCACCAAAAGCAGTGTGGGACTCAACACCGGGGAGCTGTTTTTT
TRBV20-1	TRBJ2-1	13	.	TRBD2	CSALAASYNEQFF	TGCAGTGCTCTAGCGGCCTCCTACAATGAGCAGTTCTTC
TRBV10-3	TRBJ2-1	16	few	.	CAISDDRTGVYNEQFF	TGTGCCATCAGTGACGACAGGACCGGGGTCTACAATGAGCAGTTCTTC
TRBV7-8	TRBJ1-6	14	many	TRBD1	CASSTGEDNSPLHF	TGTGCCAGCAGCACAGGGGAGGATAATTCACCCCTCCACTTT
TRBV11-2	TRBJ2-2	14	.	.	CASSAPGEAGELFF	TGTGCCAGCAGCGCCCCAGGGGAGGCCGGGGAGCTGTTTTTT
TRBV5-5	TRBJ1-2	15	once	.	CASSLDVSDNYGYTF	TGTGCCAGCAGCTTGGATGTGTCGGATAACTATGGCTACACCTTC
TRBV6-8	TRBJ2-7	16	.	.	CASVPRSDGGIHEQYF	TGTGCCAGCGTCCCGAGGTCGGACGGAGGTATCCACGAGCAGTACTTC
TRBV5-4	TRBJ2-7	15	few	TRBD2	CASSLFYGLATEQYF	TGTGCCAGCAGCTTGTTCTACGGACTAGCTACCGAGCAGTACTTC
TRBV7-8	TRBJ2-1	18	.	TRBD2	CASSPRTSGRANYNEQFF	TGTGCCAGCAGCCCCCGGACTAGCGGGAGGGCCAACTACAATGAGCAGTTCTTC
TRBV12-3/TRBV12-4	TRBJ2-5	13	.	.	CASSLSSMETQYF	TGTGCCAGCAGCCTCTCGAGTATGGAGACCCAGTACTTC
TRBV4-2	TRBJ2-1	17	.	TRBD1	CASSQQAGTGDYNEQFF	TGTGCCAGCAGCCAACAGGCAGGGACAGGGGACTACAATGAGCAGTTCTTC
TRBV10-3	TRBJ2-3	13	few	.	CAISERVADTQYF	TGTGCCATCAGTGAGCGGGTGGCAGATACGCAGTATTTT
TRBV7-2	TRBJ1-1	16	few	.	CASSLLNRVGGTEAFF	TGTGCCAGCAGCTTACTAAACAGGGTTGGTGGCACTGAAGCTTTCTTT
TRBV3-1	TRBJ2-7	14	few	.	CASSQDGGRNEQYF	TGTGCCAGCAGCCAAGATGGGGGGAGGAACGAGCAGTACTTC
TRBV7-2	TRBJ2-1	15	few	.	CASSLGVGAYNEQFF	TGTGCCAGCAGCTTAGGGGTGGGCGCCTACAATGAGCAGTTCTTC
TRBV20-1	TRBJ2-3	16	.	TRBD2	CSASVGLAGGGDTQYF	TGCAGTGCGAGTGTGGGACTAGCGGGAGGAGGAGATACGCAGTATTTT
TRBV7-9	TRBJ2-7	17	once	TRBD2	CASSLIPLREGPYEQYF	TGTGCCAGCAGCTTAATACCCCTGCGGGAGGGCCCCTACGAGCAGTACTTC
TRBV7-6	TRBJ2-5	13	.	.	CASSPDRPETQYF	TGTGCCAGCAGCCCCGACAGGCCAGAGACCCAGTACTTC
TRBV19	TRBJ2-7	14	few	.	CASSNREGTYEQYF	TGTGCCAGTAGTAACAGGGAAGGGACCTACGAGCAGTACTTC
TRBV6-1	TRBJ1-6	13	few	.	CASSELGMAPLHF	TGTGCCAGCAGTGAATTAGGGATGGCACCCCTCCACTTT
TRBV7-6	TRBJ2-1	14	.	.	CASTGQALLNEQFF	TGTGCCAGCACAGGGCAGGCGTTACTCAATGAGCAGTTCTTC
TRBV6-5	TRBJ2-4	12	few	TRBD1	CASRDRVNIQYF	TGTGCCAGCAGAGACAGGGTTAACATTCAGTACTTC
TRBV4-1	TRBJ2-7	15	.	.	CASSQERGGNYEQYF	TGCGCCAGCAGCCAAGAAAGGGGGGGAAACTACGAGCAGTACTTC
TRBV12-3/TRBV12-4	TRBJ2-5	15	.	.	CASSLVSPSQWTQYF	TGTGCCAGCAGTTTAGTCAGCCCAAGCCAGTGGACCCAGTACTTC
TRBV20-1	TRBJ2-5	15	few	.	CSASEGGFGKETQYF	TGCAGTGCCTCGGAAGGGGGATTTGGGAAAGAGACCCAGTACTTC
TRBV7-2	TRBJ1-3	15	many	TRBD1	CASSSHRGRVDTIYF	TGTGCCAGCAGCTCACACAGGGGGCGGGTAGACACCATATATTTT